The text below deals with one T cell receptor beta chain. Its antigen is still unknown. The sample comes from a study of neoadjuvant anti-PD-1 for oral cavity cancer. About the study: Patients mostly received three to four biweekly nivolumab doses at 3 mg/kg before surgery. Non-progressing patients received a fourth nivolumab dose near day 43, then surgery on days 50-56. Study findings and constraints: Each response group had just a few patients in TCR analyses.

The time point denotes: after neoadjuvant nivolumab, at surgical resection. V was pared by 3 bases and J by 1 base, with 13 bases between. The CDR3 has 16 residues. CDR1 and CDR2 from the germline V gene are MGHRA and YSYEKL. Blood libraries mostly used approximately 450 ng genomic DNA, six replicates each. The table came from immunoSEQ multiplex PCR; TCRdb's copy has only in-frame clones and leaves some out. The data show 10,000 or so clones, roughly two thirds seen once. The clonotype comes from a person aged 40 to 85 with oral cavity squamous cell carcinoma. The chain combines TRBV4-1 with TRBJ2-1; D is undetermined. The sample was PBMCs, taken after nivolumab (anti-PD-1) treatment. CDR3 nucleotide sequence: TGCGCCAGCAGCCAGGTTGACTTGATATCCTACAATGAGCAGTTCTTC. This sequence encodes CASSQVDLISYNEQFF.